The clone carrying this T cell receptor beta chain came up once. Libraries were prepared by immunoSEQ multiplex PCR; TCRdb keeps only in-frame clonotypes and omits some of them. This sample has about 48,000 clones, with about 83% found just once. The data were taken from a study of blood T cell repertoires in COVID-19. Whole-study context: Sites in the United States, Italy and Spain provided acute and convalescent COVID-19 samples.

The receptor was isolated from a woman aged 55-69 years with acute or convalescent COVID-19. Sequencing used peripheral blood.

The CDR3 DNA follows: TGTGCCAGCAGCCGAAAGGGGGGGGCAGACACCGGGGAGCTGTTTTTT. Its protein product is CASSRKGGADTGELFF. This sequence joins TRBV7-8 and TRBJ2-2, with D possibly matching TRBD2 (7 bases). Germline lookup yields CDR1 SGHVS and CDR2 FQNEAQ. The CDR3 has 16 amino acids. Trimming removed 5 bases from V and 3 bases from J, with 16 bases in between.